A single sample gave rise to the 4 T cell receptor beta chains below, sequenced in a study of T cells in Graves' hyperthyroidism and ophthalmopathy. There were TCR beta CDR3 regions amplified from RNA transcripts. An initial round of RT-PCR targeting the TCR CDR3 relied on the HTBI primer set. A single record per CDR3 protein comes from TCRdb applying MiXCR to the multiplex PCR reads. The table includes around 290,000 distinct CDR3 sequences, roughly 14% detected once. Material for sequencing was blood. The origin of the receptors is a woman in her twenties or thirties with Graves' hyperthyroidism that later progressed to Graves' ophthalmopathy.

This clonotype was seen only a few times. The chain links TRBV5-6 to TRBJ2-1, with a tentative D call TRBD1 (8 bases). The CDR3 contains 16 residues. V lost 3 bases to trimming and J lost 9 bases, with 22 bases between them. Germline V CDR1 and CDR2: SGHDT, YYEEEE. The CDR3 here is CASSYLRGAQGAEQFF. Here the CDR3 DNA reads TGTGCCAGCAGCTATCTCCGGGGGGCGCAGGGGGCTGAGCAGTTCTTC.

A few counts support this clonotype. V is TRBV7-6 and J is TRBJ2-1; possible D gene TRBD2, 6 bases. This CDR3 region has 15 residues. Germline CDR1 reads SGHVS; CDR2 reads FNYEAQ. The V and J ends lost 1 base and 7 bases respectively, with 14 bases between them. CDR3 in amino acids: CASSLGGIESNEQFF. The CDR3 nucleotides read TGTGCCAGCAGCTTAGGCGGGATCGAGTCAAATGAGCAGTTCTTC. The variable domain in full, completed from reference TRBV7-6 and TRBJ2-1, reads GAGVSQSPRYKVTKRGQDVALRCDPISGHVSLYWYRQALGQGPEFLTYFNYEAQQDKSGLPNDRFSAERPEGSISTLTIQRTEQRDSAMYRCASSLGGIESNEQFFGPGTRLTVL.

The rearrangement joins TRBV2 to TRBJ2-3; D is unresolved. V was pared by 6 bases and J by 0 bases, with 10 bases between. CDR1 and CDR2 (germline): SNHLY, FYNNEI. The CDR3 is 14 amino acids. CDR3 protein: CASRAEISTDTQYF. CDR3 DNA sequence: TGTGCCAGCAGAGCAGAGATTAGCACAGATACGCAGTATTTT.

The gene calls are TRBV7-2 and TRBJ2-5; TRBD2 agrees at 11 bases. Germline loops: CDR1 SGHTA, CDR2 FQGNSA. The CDR3 consists of 17 residues. The V segment lost 5 bases and the J segment 3 bases; nucleotides outside the gene matches: 11. CDR3 sequence (DNA): TGTGCCAGCAGCGGGGATAGCGGGAGGGTGTGGGAAGAGACCCAGTACTTC. Translation gives CASSGDSGRVWEETQYF. Based on the CDR3 plus reference TRBV7-2 and TRBJ2-5, the full variable domain is GAGVSQSPSNKVTEKGKDVELRCDPISGHTALYWYRQSLGQGLEFLIYFQGNSAPDKSGLPSDRFSAERTGGSVSTLTIQRTQQEDSAVYLCASSGDSGRVWEETQYFGPGTRLLVL.